This TCR beta chain was profiled in a study of spatial heterogeneity in lung cancer. For the study at large: Combinations of a unique TCR and a UMI were tallied in raw reads, and on average each appeared more than ten times. Study findings and constraints: The appearance of ubiquitous expanded tumor TCRs in blood was greater at resection than follow-up.

Time point defined: sample taken at primary tumor resection. Whole RNA was taken from tumor, nontumor lung or frozen PBMC; it was then sequenced unsorted. Untreated early-stage non-small cell lung cancer patients, approximately 79 in total, were the donors. Germline CDR1 reads LGHNA; CDR2 reads YSLEER. CDR3 size: 13 residues. V gave up 0 bases and J gave up 10 bases, with 11 bases separating them. A unique molecular identifier was carried by every single TCR cDNA molecule. TCRdb processed the 5' RACE reads anew with MiXCR; each CDR3 protein has one entry. Altogether 13,000 or so distinct CDR3 sequences are present, roughly 3.9% being singletons, with the ten largest covering more than 40%. In its sample, this clonotype was seen many times. Its specificity is not known. A library made for alpha chains picked up this beta chain off target, so its size means little.

This TCR was sampled from a male donor with early-stage non-small cell lung cancer. This chain uses TRBV4-3 with TRBJ2-3, with D possibly being TRBD1 (5 bases). The sequenced sample was PBMCs, obtained at surgery. CDR3 residues: CASSQDSQGAQYF. As DNA, the CDR3 is TGCGCCAGCAGCCAAGATAGCCAGGGCGCGCAGTATTTT.